This T cell receptor beta chain derives from a study of T cell responses to AZD1222 COVID-19 vaccine. Study outcomes and limitations: Donors skewed white British and female; clonal diversity was possibly underestimated. Two AZD1222 administrations were followed by greater Spike-specific TCR breadth and depth. It was only a handful of AZD1222 recipients who were seropositive at baseline. Reportedly, close to half of spike-specific TCRs are directed against unmutated variant regions.

This table comes from immunoSEQ multiplex PCR, and its TCRdb copy is limited to in-frame clones, with some not included. Of about 21,000 clones in the sample, about four fifths were seen once. In regard to this clone: As yet, its antigen is unknown.

The V gene lost 5 bases and the J gene lost 2 bases, with 11 bases spanning the gap. The germline CDR1 and CDR2 sequences are SGHTA and FQGNSA. This CDR3 is built from 14 residues. The sample in question was peripheral blood, obtained 28 days after the second AZD1222 dose. The TCR comes from an adult who received the AZD1222 COVID-19 vaccine. V is TRBV7-2 and J is TRBJ2-3; D not resolved. The CDR3 DNA reads TGTGCCAGCAGCACCCGACCGGTCACAGATACGCAGTATTTT. Translated, it gives CASSTRPVTDTQYF. The full variable domain, in which reference TRBV7-2 and TRBJ2-3 provide the parts outside the CDR3, is GAGVSQSPSNKVTEKGKDVELRCDPISGHTALYWYRQSLGQGLEFLIYFQGNSAPDKSGLPSDRFSAERTGGSVSTLTIQRTQQEDSAVYLCASSTRPVTDTQYFGPGTRLTVL.